This T cell receptor beta chain was captured in a study of shared clonotypes between healthy human individuals. Across the study: Per donor, three plates held CD4 naive cells, three held CD4 memory, two held CD8 naive and one held CD8 memory. The study's findings and limits: Generation probabilities were higher for clonotypes shared across all four sorted-subset donors than for unshared ones. Owing to a small donor count, the genetic and exposure-history diversity represented was limited.

Donors were healthy HIV-negative adults without recent acute infections or vaccinations. This clone is a singleton in its sample. Its antigen is not identified. Deletions cut 5 bases from V and 5 bases from J, with 17 bases between. The CDR3 extends over 15 amino acids. Germline V CDR1 and CDR2: SGHAT, FQNNGV. Assay: immunoSEQ multiplex PCR; the TCRdb copy retains only in-frame clones and omits some. Among 2 million to 2.5 million clones listed, 92% were seen once. V usage is TRBV11-2 and J usage is TRBJ2-3, with no clear D. The clonotype comes from a man aged 18 to 30 in good health. Some clones in this sample may be carry-over from other donors' samples. The sample consisted of naive CD4+ T cells from PBMCs. As to subset: CD45RA+ positively selected. The CDR3 coding sequence is TGTGCCAGCAGCCGCCCGGGCCGCTTGCAAGATACGCAGTATTTT. It codes for CASSRPGRLQDTQYF.